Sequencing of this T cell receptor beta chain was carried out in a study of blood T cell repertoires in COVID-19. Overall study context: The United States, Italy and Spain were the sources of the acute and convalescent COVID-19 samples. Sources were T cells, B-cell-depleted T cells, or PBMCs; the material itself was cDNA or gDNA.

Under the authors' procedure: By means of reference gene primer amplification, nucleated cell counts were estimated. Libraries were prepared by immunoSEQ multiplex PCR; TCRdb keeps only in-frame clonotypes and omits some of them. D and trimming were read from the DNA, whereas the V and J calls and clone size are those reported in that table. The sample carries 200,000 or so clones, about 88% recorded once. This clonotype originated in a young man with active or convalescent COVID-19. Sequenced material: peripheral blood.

CDR3 amino acids: CASRGKGMAYEQYV. The CDR3 region has the DNA TGTGCCAGCAGGGGCAAGGGGATGGCCTACGAGCAGTACGTC. V and J are TRBV27 and TRBJ2-7; D is possibly TRBD1 (5 bases). Trimming shortened V by 6 bases and J by 2 bases, and 14 bases separated the two germline ends. Germline V gene lookup returns CDR1 MNHEY and CDR2 SMNVEV (reference sequence). This CDR3 is 14 amino acids long.